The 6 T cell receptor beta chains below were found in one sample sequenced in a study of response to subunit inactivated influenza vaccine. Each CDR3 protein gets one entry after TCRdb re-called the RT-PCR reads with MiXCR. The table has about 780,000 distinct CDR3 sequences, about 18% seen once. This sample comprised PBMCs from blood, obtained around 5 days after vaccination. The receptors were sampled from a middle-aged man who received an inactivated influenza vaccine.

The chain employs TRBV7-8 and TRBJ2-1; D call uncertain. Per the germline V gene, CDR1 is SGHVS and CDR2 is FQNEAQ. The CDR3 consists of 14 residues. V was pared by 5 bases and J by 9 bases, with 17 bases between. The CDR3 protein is CASSPASNGVEQFF. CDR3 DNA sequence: TGTGCCAGCAGCCCGGCTTCAAATGGGGTTGAGCAGTTCTTC.

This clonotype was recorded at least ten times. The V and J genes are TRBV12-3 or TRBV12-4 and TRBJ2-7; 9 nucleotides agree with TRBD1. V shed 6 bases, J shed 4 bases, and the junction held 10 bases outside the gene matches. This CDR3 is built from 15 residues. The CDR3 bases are TGTGCCAGCAGCCCTCCGGGACAGGGTCTTTACGAGCAGTACTTC. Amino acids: CASSPPGQGLYEQYF.

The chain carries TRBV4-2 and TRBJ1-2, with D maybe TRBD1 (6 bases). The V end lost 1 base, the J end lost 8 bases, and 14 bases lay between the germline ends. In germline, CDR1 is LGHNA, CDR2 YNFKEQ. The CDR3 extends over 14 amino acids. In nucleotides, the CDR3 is TGTGCCAGCAGCCAAGCCTACAGGGATGGCGGCTACACCTTC. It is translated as CASSQAYRDGGYTF.

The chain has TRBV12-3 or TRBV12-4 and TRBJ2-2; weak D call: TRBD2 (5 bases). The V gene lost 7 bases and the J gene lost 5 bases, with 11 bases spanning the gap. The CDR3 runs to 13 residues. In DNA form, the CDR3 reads TGTGCCAGCACCCGGGGTGGTACCGGGGAGCTGTTTTTT. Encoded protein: CASTRGGTGELFF.

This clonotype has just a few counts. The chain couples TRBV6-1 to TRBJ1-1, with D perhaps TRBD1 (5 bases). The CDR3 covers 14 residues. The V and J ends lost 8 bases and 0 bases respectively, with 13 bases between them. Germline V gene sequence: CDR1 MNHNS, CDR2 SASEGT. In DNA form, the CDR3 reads TGTGCCAGCCAGGGCAACCTTATGAACACTGAAGCTTTCTTT. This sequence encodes CASQGNLMNTEAFF.

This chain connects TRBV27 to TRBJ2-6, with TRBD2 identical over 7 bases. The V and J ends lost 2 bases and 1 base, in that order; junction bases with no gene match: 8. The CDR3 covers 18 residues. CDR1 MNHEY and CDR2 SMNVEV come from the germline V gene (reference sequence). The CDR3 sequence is CASSLIVAGLSGANVLTF. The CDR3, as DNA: TGTGCCAGCAGTTTAATAGTAGCGGGCTTATCTGGGGCCAACGTCCTGACTTTC.